This is a list of T cell receptor beta chains from one sample in a study of CD8+ T cells in alopecia areata. The protocol was immunoSEQ multiplex PCR, while the TCRdb copy is restricted to in-frame clones and leaves out a portion. In the table there are 140,000 to 150,000 clones, around half of which are singletons. The sample here was CD8+ T cells sorted from blood, taken at week 4, from a patient treated with tofacitinib. These TCRs come from a human donor with alopecia areata. Both conserved end residues are part of each CDR3. Each record gives: V gene, CDR3 length, D gene, J gene, clone size, CDR3 protein, CDR3 DNA. A D gene is named only where the DNA matches it firmly. Rows give clone size only sometimes, using once, few, many, or a class for an expanded clone.

TRBV5-6	12	.	TRBJ2-7	once	CASSFQAGEQYF	TGTGCCAGCAGCTTCCAGGCTGGCGAGCAGTACTTC
TRBV5-4	14	.	TRBJ2-7	few	CASSFAKGSYEQYF	TGTGCCAGCAGCTTTGCCAAAGGCTCCTACGAGCAGTACTTC
TRBV4-1	12	.	TRBJ2-4	.	CASSQDTGYHTF	TGCGCCAGCAGCCAAGATACTGGGTATCACACGTTC
TRBV30	13	.	TRBJ2-5	once	CAYNEGVRETQYF	TGTGCCTACAATGAGGGGGTTCGGGAGACCCAGTACTTC
TRBV9	14	.	TRBJ1-1	.	CASSETYEVTEAFF	TGTGCCAGCAGCGAGACCTACGAGGTCACGGAAGCTTTCTTT
TRBV10-3	12	.	TRBJ2-3	few	CAVGTATDTQYF	TGTGCCGTCGGGACTGCCACAGATACGCAGTATTTT
TRBV7-9	13	.	TRBJ2-7	few	CASSSNLAYEQYF	TGTGCCAGCAGCTCAAACTTGGCCTACGAGCAGTACTTC
TRBV9	16	.	TRBJ1-1	.	CASSVGIAEMNTEAFF	TGTGCCAGCAGCGTAGGTATCGCAGAGATGAACACTGAAGCTTTCTTT
TRBV11-1	16	.	TRBJ1-6	.	CASSFDASSYNSPLHF	TGTGCCAGCAGCTTTGATGCTAGCTCCTATAATTCACCCCTCCACTTT
TRBV13	14	TRBD1	TRBJ2-5	.	CASSLDRFQETQYF	TGTGCCAGCAGCTTGGACAGGTTCCAAGAGACCCAGTACTTC
TRBV6-5	15	.	TRBJ2-7	few	CASSTSQTGSYEQYF	TGTGCCAGCAGTACCTCACAGACAGGATCCTACGAGCAGTACTTC
TRBV10-1	15	TRBD1	TRBJ2-5	.	CASSPGTGGEETQYF	TGCGCCAGCAGCCCCGGGACAGGGGGCGAAGAGACCCAGTACTTC
TRBV12-5	13	TRBD1	TRBJ2-7	once	CASGLDRAYEQYF	TGTGCTAGTGGGCTCGACAGGGCCTACGAGCAGTACTTC
TRBV13	15	.	TRBJ1-2	.	CASSFSTGLGYGYTF	TGTGCCAGCAGCTTCTCTACAGGGTTAGGCTATGGCTACACCTTC
TRBV7-6	18	.	TRBJ1-1	.	CASSPVPGFVLGNTEAFF	TGTGCCAGCAGCCCCGTTCCCGGGTTTGTGTTGGGGAACACTGAAGCTTTCTTT
TRBV13	11	.	TRBJ2-7	.	CASSLIYEQYF	TGTGCCAGCAGCCTGATCTACGAGCAGTACTTC
TRBV7-9	13	.	TRBJ2-3	few	CASSLVRDHTQYF	TGTGCCAGCAGCTTAGTCAGGGACCATACGCAGTATTTT
TRBV6-5	14	TRBD1	TRBJ1-1	.	CASSYSKGADEAFF	TGTGCCAGCAGTTACTCTAAGGGGGCGGATGAAGCTTTCTTT
TRBV19	15	TRBD1	TRBJ1-1	.	CASSTDREGPSEAFF	TGTGCCAGTAGTACGGACAGGGAGGGGCCGTCTGAAGCTTTCTTT
TRBV27	14	.	TRBJ2-7	.	CASSPRDSSYEQYF	TGTGCCAGCAGTCCGCGGGACAGCTCCTACGAGCAGTACTTC
TRBV11-2	15	TRBD1	TRBJ1-5	.	CASSLASGGGQPQHF	TGTGCCAGCAGCTTAGCGTCAGGGGGAGGTCAGCCCCAGCATTTT
TRBV7-8	13	TRBD1	TRBJ2-7	.	CASSLGQGHEQYF	TGTGCCAGCAGCTTAGGACAGGGCCACGAGCAGTACTTC
TRBV19	15	.	TRBJ1-5	.	CASSIPQQRMQPQHF	TGTGCCAGTAGTATCCCACAGCAACGGATGCAGCCCCAGCATTTT
TRBV6-6	13	TRBD1	TRBJ2-7	few	CASSSGGSYEQYF	TGTGCCAGCAGCTCAGGGGGCTCCTACGAGCAGTACTTC
TRBV4-2	18	TRBD1	TRBJ2-6	.	CASSQVTGQGAGANVLTF	TGTGCCAGCAGCCAAGTTACCGGACAGGGGGCTGGGGCCAACGTCCTGACTTTC
TRBV29-1	13	.	TRBJ2-7	.	CSALSGHLYEQYF	TGCAGCGCCCTCTCGGGACACCTCTACGAGCAGTACTTC
TRBV25-1	15	.	TRBJ2-1	.	CASSESESSYNEQFF	TGTGCCAGCAGTGAGTCGGAGAGCTCCTACAATGAGCAGTTCTTC
TRBV7-8	12	.	TRBJ1-5	few	CASSIDSRPQHF	TGTGCCAGCAGTATCGATTCGCGGCCCCAGCATTTT
TRBV5-6	13	TRBD1	TRBJ1-2	once	CASLGQGRYGYTF	TGTGCCAGCTTAGGACAGGGACGATATGGCTACACCTTC
TRBV30	12	.	TRBJ2-1	.	CAWDPGTDGQFF	TGTGCCTGGGACCCCGGGACGGATGGGCAGTTCTTC
TRBV5-1	15	TRBD1	TRBJ2-3	many	CASSLVGQVTDTQYF	TGCGCCAGCAGCTTGGTCGGACAGGTAACAGATACGCAGTATTTT
TRBV19	13	TRBD2	TRBJ2-7	.	CASRTSGEYEQYF	TGTGCCAGTCGGACTAGCGGGGAATACGAGCAGTACTTC
TRBV27	14	TRBD1	TRBJ1-2	.	CASSSHRGDYGYTF	TGTGCCAGCAGTTCCCACAGGGGAGACTATGGCTACACCTTC
TRBV5-6	14	TRBD1	TRBJ1-1	.	CASSFEQGDTEAFF	TGTGCCAGCAGTTTTGAACAGGGGGACACTGAAGCTTTCTTT
TRBV11-1	16	.	TRBJ1-2	.	CASSLAGVQANYGYTF	TGTGCCAGCAGCTTAGCGGGGGTCCAGGCTAACTATGGCTACACCTTC
TRBV9	14	TRBD1	TRBJ1-3	many	CASSAGGPGNTIYF	TGTGCCAGCAGCGCAGGGGGACCTGGAAACACCATATATTTT
TRBV7-9	13	.	TRBJ1-4	few	CASSSGSNEKLFF	TGTGCCAGCAGTTCAGGATCTAATGAAAAACTGTTTTTT
TRBV7-9	15	TRBD2	TRBJ2-4	.	CASSSREGIRDIQYF	TGTGCCAGCAGCTCCAGGGAGGGGATCAGGGACATTCAGTACTTC
TRBV19	16	.	TRBJ1-1	.	CASSRARAQLGTEAFF	TGTGCCAGTAGTAGGGCTAGGGCCCAATTGGGCACTGAAGCTTTCTTT
TRBV5-1	14	.	TRBJ1-3	medium-sized	CASSSDSSGNTIYF	TGCGCCAGCAGCTCCGACAGCTCTGGAAACACCATATATTTT
TRBV9	14	TRBD1	TRBJ1-1	.	CASSEQGAPTEAFF	TGTGCCAGCAGCGAACAGGGGGCGCCCACTGAAGCTTTCTTT
TRBV9	15	.	TRBJ2-7	.	CASSVATGSPYEQYF	TGTGCCAGCAGCGTCGCTACCGGGTCCCCCTACGAGCAGTACTTC
TRBV6-5	13	.	TRBJ1-2	.	CASSRGINYGYTF	TGTGCCAGCAGCAGAGGAATTAACTATGGCTACACCTTC
TRBV1	13	.	TRBJ2-3	.	CTSSQDPTDTQYF	TGCACCAGCAGCCAAGATCCGACAGATACGCAGTATTTT
TRBV7-8	13	.	TRBJ2-7	few	CASSLPGLYEQYF	TGTGCCAGCAGCTTACCCGGCTTATACGAGCAGTACTTC
TRBV4-2	15	TRBD1	TRBJ2-3	.	CASSQNRGHTDTQYF	TGTGCCAGCAGCCAAAACAGGGGCCACACAGATACGCAGTATTTT
TRBV4-2	15	TRBD1	TRBJ2-7	.	CASRGQGDRGYEQYF	TGTGCCAGCAGGGGCCAGGGGGACAGGGGTTACGAGCAGTACTTC
TRBV25-1	14	.	TRBJ2-3	.	CASSEYLGWDTQYF	TGTGCCAGCAGTGAATATCTGGGCTGGGATACGCAGTATTTT
TRBV7-3	17	.	TRBJ2-1	.	CASSLSLIGRSYNEQFF	TGTGCCAGCAGCTTAAGCCTAATTGGTAGGTCCTACAATGAGCAGTTCTTC
TRBV30	12	.	TRBJ2-1	.	CAWIGTVNEQFF	TGTGCCTGGATTGGGACCGTAAATGAGCAGTTCTTC
TRBV10-3	15	TRBD1	TRBJ2-7	.	CAIRPEVGTGSEQYF	TGTGCCATCAGACCGGAAGTCGGGACAGGGTCCGAGCAGTACTTC
TRBV29-1	16	TRBD1	TRBJ1-2	.	CSVEDLGTGKGYGYTF	TGCAGCGTTGAAGATCTAGGGACAGGGAAGGGCTATGGCTACACCTTC
TRBV29-1	15	.	TRBJ1-2	few	CSVDRRSSGNYGYTF	TGCAGCGTTGATCGGCGGTCGAGCGGTAACTATGGCTACACCTTC